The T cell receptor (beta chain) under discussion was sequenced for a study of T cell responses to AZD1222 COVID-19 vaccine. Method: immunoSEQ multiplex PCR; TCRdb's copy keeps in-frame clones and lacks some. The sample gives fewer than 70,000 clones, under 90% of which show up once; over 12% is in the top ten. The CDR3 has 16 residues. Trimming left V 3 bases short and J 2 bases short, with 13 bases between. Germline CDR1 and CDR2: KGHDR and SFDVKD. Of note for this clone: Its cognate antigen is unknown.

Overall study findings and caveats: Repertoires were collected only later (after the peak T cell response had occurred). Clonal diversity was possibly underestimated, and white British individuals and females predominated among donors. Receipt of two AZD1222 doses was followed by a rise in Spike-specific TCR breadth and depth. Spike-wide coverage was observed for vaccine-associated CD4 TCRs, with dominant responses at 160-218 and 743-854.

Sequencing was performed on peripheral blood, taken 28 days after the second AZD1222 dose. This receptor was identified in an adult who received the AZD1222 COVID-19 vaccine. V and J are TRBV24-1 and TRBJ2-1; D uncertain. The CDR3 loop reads CATSDLYISTYNEQFF. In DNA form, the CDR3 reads TGTGCCACCAGTGATCTCTACATTTCAACCTACAATGAGCAGTTCTTC.